Below are 23 T cell receptor beta chains sequenced from a single sample in a study of T cell responses to AZD1222 COVID-19 vaccine. Assay: immunoSEQ multiplex PCR; the TCRdb copy retains only in-frame clones and omits some. The sample gives about 110,000 clones, around 90% of which show up once; approximately 1.2% is in the top ten. Source: peripheral blood, taken on day 0 of AZD1222 vaccination. These receptors were taken from an adult in good health.

The chain links TRBV30 to TRBJ2-5; D is ambiguous. This CDR3 has 13 amino acids. Germline V gives CDR1 GTSNPN, CDR2 SVGIG (reference sequence). Trimming left V 2 bases short and J 5 bases short, with 12 bases between. CDR3 nucleotide sequence: TGTGCCTGGAGTCCCCTCAGGTGGGAGACCCAGTACTTC. Translating it yields CAWSPLRWETQYF. Based on the CDR3 plus reference TRBV30 and TRBJ2-5, the full variable domain is SQTIHQWPATLVQPVGSPLSLECTVEGTSNPNLYWYRQAAGRGLQLLFYSVGIGQISSEVPQNLSASRPQDRQFILSSKKLLLSDSGFYLCAWSPLRWETQYFGPGTRLLVL.

The chain couples TRBV6-2 or TRBV6-3 to TRBJ1-1; D is undetermined. Trimming took off 5 bases at V and 0 bases at J, with 16 bases between the two ends. The V gene's germline CDR1 is MNHEY and CDR2 SVGEGT. The CDR3 has 16 amino acids. The CDR3 DNA reads as TGTGCCAGCAGTCAGGACGGACCCAACATGAACACTGAAGCTTTCTTT. Amino acids: CASSQDGPNMNTEAFF.

The chain joins TRBV5-1 to TRBJ1-6; TRBD1 aligns across 7 bases. The CDR3 is 14 amino acids. The trim removed 2 bases at V and 6 bases at J, leaving 2 bases unmatched. Germline values: CDR1 SGHRS, CDR2 YFSETQ. Here the CDR3 reads CASSFGQANSPLHF. The DNA for the CDR3 is TGCGCCAGCAGCTTTGGACAGGCTAATTCACCCCTCCACTTT.

V usage is TRBV4-2 and J usage is TRBJ1-1, with TRBD1 matching over 7 bases. Germline assignment: CDR1 LGHNA and CDR2 YNFKEQ. The V gene end was trimmed by 5 bases and the J gene end by 1 base; junction bases not matched to a gene: 7. The CDR3 has 15 amino acids. As DNA, the CDR3 is TGTGCCAGCAGCGGGACAGACGGCCGGAACACTGAAGCTTTCTTT. This encodes CASSGTDGRNTEAFF.

V usage is TRBV6-5 and J usage is TRBJ2-1; D assignment may be TRBD1 or TRBD2 (6 bases each). CDR3 length equals 15 residues. Germline CDR1 and CDR2: MNHEY and SVGAGI. Trimming removed 6 bases at V and 3 bases at J, with 15 bases between. The CDR3 spells CASSQFRGGYNEQFF. CDR3 nucleotides: TGTGCCAGCAGCCAATTCAGGGGAGGCTACAATGAGCAGTTCTTC.

The chain joins TRBV19 to TRBJ2-5; 10 bases line up with TRBD2. V lost 7 bases and J lost 4; bases outside the gene matches: 6. CDR1 is LNHDA, CDR2 SQIVND, per germline (reference sequence). The CDR3 runs 14 residues. CDR3 sequence: CASKAGGPGETQYF. The CDR3 region has the DNA TGTGCCAGTAAAGCGGGAGGGCCAGGAGAGACCCAGTACTTC.

This chain connects TRBV9 to TRBJ2-7; no clear D. The germline gives CDR1 SGDLS, CDR2 YYNGEE. CDR3 length: 14 residues. Deletions cut 0 bases from V and 3 bases from J, with 10 bases between. Here the CDR3 DNA reads TGTGCCAGCAGCGTAGGTGGGCAGAACTACGAGCAGTACTTC. Protein: CASSVGGQNYEQYF.

The CDR3: CASSRDTALEAFF. The CDR3 nucleotides are TGTGCCAGTAGTAGGGACACGGCCCTTGAAGCTTTCTTT. J is TRBJ1-1 and V is TRBV19; D perhaps matches TRBD1 (6 bases). Deletions cut 4 bases from V and 7 bases from J, with 13 bases between. This CDR3 is 13 amino acids long. The germline gives CDR1 LNHDA, CDR2 SQIVND (reference sequence).

V usage is TRBV6-2 or TRBV6-3 and J usage is TRBJ1-2; TRBD1 is a possible D gene (5 bases). The V end was cut by 0 bases, the J end by 6 bases, with 17 bases between. The germline CDR1 and CDR2 sequences are MNHEY and SVGEGT. CDR3 length: 16 residues. CDR3 bases: TGTGCCAGCAGTTACTCAGCCCAGGGAGACTCGGATGGCTACACCTTC. It encodes CASSYSAQGDSDGYTF.

The V gene is TRBV9, the J gene TRBJ1-4; D call uncertain. Per the germline V gene, CDR1 is SGDLS and CDR2 is YYNGEE. The CDR3 has 15 residues. The ends were cut back, 3 bases at V and 8 bases at J, with 17 bases in the middle. CDR3 nucleotides: TGTGCCAGCAGCGCCAGTTCAGCCCCCCGGGAAAAACTGTTTTTT. The encoded protein is CASSASSAPREKLFF.

This chain links TRBV9 with TRBJ1-1, with D uncertain. Germline lookup yields CDR1 SGDLS and CDR2 YYNGEE. The CDR3 is made up of 14 amino acids. Deletions cut 2 bases from V and 0 bases from J, with 8 bases between. The CDR3 nucleotides are TGTGCCAGCAGCGTCGGGGTGATGAACACTGAAGCTTTCTTT. As protein: CASSVGVMNTEAFF. The whole variable domain, filled in from reference TRBV9 and TRBJ1-1, reads DSGVTQTPKHLITATGQRVTLRCSPRSGDLSVYWYQQSLDQGLQFLIQYYNGEERAKGNILERFSAQQFPDLHSELNLSSLELGDSALYFCASSVGVMNTEAFFGQGTRLTVV.

The chain carries TRBV5-5 and TRBJ2-3; D unresolved. The CDR3 spans 14 residues. CDR1 and CDR2 from the germline V gene are SGHKS and YYEKEE (reference sequence). V lost 4 bases and J 1 base, leaving 10 bases between the germline ends. CDR3 sequence reads: CASSRQAGTDTQYF. The CDR3 nucleotides read TGTGCCAGCAGCCGTCAGGCAGGCACAGATACGCAGTATTTT. The whole variable domain, remainder taken from reference TRBV5-5 and TRBJ2-3, is DAGVTQSPTHLIKTRGQQVTLRCSPISGHKSVSWYQQVLGQGPQFIFQYYEKEERGRGNFPDRFSARQFPNYSSELNVNALLLGDSALYLCASSRQAGTDTQYFGPGTRLTVL.

V gene TRBV18 combines with J gene TRBJ2-4, with a weak D call TRBD2 (5 bases). CDR1 and CDR2 from the germline V gene are KGHSH and LQKENI. This CDR3 is 16 amino acids long. Trimming left V 3 bases short and J 1 base short, with 13 bases between. The CDR3 region is CASSPSSLGAKNIQYF. The CDR3 nucleotides are TGTGCCAGCTCACCTTCTAGCCTCGGGGCCAAAAACATTCAGTACTTC.

CDR3 nucleotides: TGTGCCAGCAGCCATGCGGAAAAACTGTTTTTT. Translating gives CASSHAEKLFF. The gene calls are TRBV7-9 and TRBJ1-4; no clear D. The CDR3 sequence is 11 residues long. V was pared by 5 bases and J by 8 bases, with 6 bases between. Germline CDR1 reads SEHNR; CDR2 reads FQNEAQ (reference sequence).

The chain has TRBV5-1 and TRBJ1-1, with D possibly TRBD1 on 5 matching bases. CDR3 length: 15 amino acids. Trimming pared 4 bases from V and 2 bases from J, leaving 15 bases between. Per the germline V gene, CDR1 is SGHRS and CDR2 is YFSETQ. CDR3 sequence (DNA): TGCGCCAGCAGCCCACTGTCAGGGACCAACACTGAAGCTTTCTTT. This translates into CASSPLSGTNTEAFF.

This clone has a handful of counts. The rearrangement uses TRBV18 and TRBJ1-2; D remains unclear. Germline V CDR1 and CDR2: KGHSH, LQKENI. Trimming removed 4 bases at V and 3 bases at J, with 12 bases between. The CDR3 loop spans 14 amino acids. The DNA for the CDR3 is TGTGCCAGCTCACAGATGGGTATTGACTATGGCTACACCTTC. This sequence encodes CASSQMGIDYGYTF.

J is TRBJ2-3 and V is TRBV7-6, with 13 positions matching TRBD2. V shed 5 bases and J 0 bases; nucleotides not matched to a gene: 5. The CDR3 has 17 amino acids. Per germline, CDR1 SGHVS and CDR2 FNYEAQ. The CDR3 sequence is CASSQGLAGTSTDTQYF. For the CDR3, the DNA is TGTGCCAGCAGCCAGGGACTAGCGGGGACTAGCACAGATACGCAGTATTTT.

The chain links TRBV23-1 to TRBJ1-1, with 11 positions matching TRBD1. TRBV23-1 is flagged as an ORF with uncertain function. Unmatched junction bases numbered 16, after V lost 10 bases and J lost 0 bases. This CDR3 comprises 18 residues. This chain's CDR3 is CATIPRWGQGDLNTEAFF. The CDR3, as DNA: TGCGCCACCATCCCCCGCTGGGGACAGGGGGACTTGAACACTGAAGCTTTCTTT.

V usage is TRBV3-1 (or the pseudogene TRBV3-2) and J usage is TRBJ2-1; 9 positions agree with TRBD1. In germline, CDR1 is LGHDT, CDR2 YNNKEL (reference sequence). V lost 1 base, J lost 7 bases, and 11 bases stayed unmatched. The CDR3 covers 17 residues. CDR3 coding DNA: TGTGCCAGCAGCCAAGTGGCTCCGGGACAGGGTGGGAATGAGCAGTTCTTC. This codes for CASSQVAPGQGGNEQFF.

In its sample, this clone was seen once. CDR3 nucleotides: TGTGCCAGCAGTCCTAGGGGTTACGGCACAGATACGCAGTATTTT. Its protein product is CASSPRGYGTDTQYF. This chain joins TRBV27 and TRBJ2-3, with a tentative D call TRBD1 (5 bases). The CDR3 sequence is 15 residues long. Germline CDR1 is MNHEY and CDR2 is SMNVEV (reference sequence). V lost 5 bases, J lost 1 base, and 13 bases lay in between.

The genes are TRBV30 and TRBJ1-2; 7 positions agree with TRBD1. The CDR3 has 13 amino acids. Germline CDR1 is GTSNPN and CDR2 is SVGIG (reference sequence). Trimming cost V 4 bases and J 1 base; bases outside gene matches: 3. DNA of the CDR3: TGTGCCTGGATGAGGGACAGTAACTATGGCTACACCTTC. It encodes CAWMRDSNYGYTF. The entire variable domain, with the rest obtained from reference TRBV30 and TRBJ1-2, is as follows: SQTIHQWPATLVQPVGSPLSLECTVEGTSNPNLYWYRQAAGRGLQLLFYSVGIGQISSEVPQNLSASRPQDRQFILSSKKLLLSDSGFYLCAWMRDSNYGYTFGSGTRLTVV.

The J gene is TRBJ1-1, the V gene TRBV29-1, with D unclear. CDR1 and CDR2 from the germline V gene are SQVTM and ANQGSEA. The CDR3 extends over 13 amino acids. V was cut by 7 bases and J by 3 bases, with 15 bases left in between. In nucleotides, the CDR3 is TGCAGCGCCCAAGGAGGGTTTGACACTGAAGCTTTCTTT. Residues: CSAQGGFDTEAFF.

The V gene is TRBV7-9, the J gene TRBJ1-5; perhaps TRBD1 as D (5 bases). Germline lookup yields CDR1 SEHNR and CDR2 FQNEAQ (reference sequence). Trimming removed 4 bases at V and 3 bases at J, with 7 bases between. This CDR3 has 13 amino acids. CDR3 loop: CASSSRDNQPQHF. The CDR3 DNA is TGTGCCAGCAGCTCCAGGGACAATCAGCCCCAGCATTTT.